This is a list of T cell receptor beta chains from one sample in a study of shared clonotypes between healthy human individuals. Sequenced by immunoSEQ multiplex PCR; TCRdb stores in-frame clones only, minus some. The sample consists of 2,500,000 or so clones, around 94% of them appearing once. The sequenced sample was naive CD4+ T cells sorted from blood. These receptors came from a man between 18 and 35 years old in good health. Both conserved end residues are part of each CDR3. Each record gives: J gene, D gene, clone size, V gene, CDR3 DNA, CDR3 protein. A D gene is named only where the DNA matches it firmly. Clone size is not always given. Where it is, it says once, few, many or a class for expanded clones.

J gene: TRBJ2-7
D gene: NA
clone size: NA
V gene: TRBV11-2
CDR3 DNA: TGTGCCAGCAGCTTAGTTCAGGGAAGCTCCTACGAGCAGTACTTC
CDR3 protein: CASSLVQGSSYEQYF

J gene: TRBJ2-7
D gene: NA
clone size: NA
V gene: TRBV6-1
CDR3 DNA: TGTGCCAGCACCCCGGGAACCTACGAGCAGTACTTC
CDR3 protein: CASTPGTYEQYF

J gene: TRBJ2-5
D gene: TRBD2
clone size: NA
V gene: TRBV19
CDR3 DNA: TGTGCCAGTAGTATATTAGCTAGCGGGCCAGAGACCCAGTACTTC
CDR3 protein: CASSILASGPETQYF

J gene: TRBJ2-7
D gene: NA
clone size: NA
V gene: TRBV7-9
CDR3 DNA: TGTGCCAGCAGCTTAGCGCTGGCCGCTACAGAGCAGTACTTC
CDR3 protein: CASSLALAATEQYF

J gene: TRBJ2-7
D gene: TRBD2
clone size: NA
V gene: TRBV2
CDR3 DNA: TGTGCCAGCAGTGAAGGGCTAGCGGGATCCCACGAGCAGTACTTC
CDR3 protein: CASSEGLAGSHEQYF

J gene: TRBJ2-3
D gene: NA
clone size: NA
V gene: TRBV7-2
CDR3 DNA: TGTGCCAGCAGCCAACCGGGGGATACGCAGTATTTT
CDR3 protein: CASSQPGDTQYF

J gene: TRBJ1-1
D gene: TRBD1
clone size: NA
V gene: TRBV28
CDR3 DNA: TGTGCCAGCAGTTCGTCCGGGACAGGGGACACTGAAGCTTTCTTT
CDR3 protein: CASSSSGTGDTEAFF

J gene: TRBJ2-1
D gene: TRBD2
clone size: once
V gene: TRBV5-4
CDR3 DNA: TGTGCCAGCAGCCCTCCCCTAGCGGATGAGCAGTTCTTC
CDR3 protein: CASSPPLADEQFF

J gene: TRBJ2-7
D gene: TRBD1
clone size: NA
V gene: TRBV25-1
CDR3 DNA: TGTGCCAGCAGAGGGGCAGGGGGCAGCTACGAGCAGTACTTC
CDR3 protein: CASRGAGGSYEQYF

J gene: TRBJ2-5
D gene: NA
clone size: NA
V gene: TRBV19
CDR3 DNA: TGTGCCAGTAGTAACAGCCAAGAGACCCAGTACTTC
CDR3 protein: CASSNSQETQYF

J gene: TRBJ2-3
D gene: NA
clone size: NA
V gene: TRBV5-1
CDR3 DNA: TGCGCCAGCAGCTTGGCCCCGGGGATTCCCCCCACAGATACGCAGTATTTT
CDR3 protein: CASSLAPGIPPTDTQYF

J gene: TRBJ1-5
D gene: TRBD1
clone size: NA
V gene: TRBV23-1
CDR3 DNA: TGCGCCAGCAGTGCACAACAGGGGGCGTTGAGCAATCAGCCCCAGCATTTT
CDR3 protein: CASSAQQGALSNQPQHF

J gene: TRBJ2-1
D gene: NA
clone size: NA
V gene: TRBV7-2
CDR3 DNA: TGTGCCAGCAGCTTATTAGGAGGTGAGCAGTTCTTC
CDR3 protein: CASSLLGGEQFF

J gene: TRBJ2-3
D gene: TRBD1
clone size: NA
V gene: TRBV11-3
CDR3 DNA: TGTGCCAGCAGCCCGGGGACAGGGGGCGATACGCAGTATTTT
CDR3 protein: CASSPGTGGDTQYF

J gene: TRBJ2-7
D gene: NA
clone size: NA
V gene: TRBV2
CDR3 DNA: TGTGCCAGCAGTGACGAAGGGGCGAGCTACGAGCAGTACTTC
CDR3 protein: CASSDEGASYEQYF

J gene: TRBJ1-2
D gene: NA
clone size: NA
V gene: TRBV7-5
CDR3 DNA: TGTGCCAGAAGCTTAGGCCCAGGGTGGGATGGCTACACCTTC
CDR3 protein: CARSLGPGWDGYTF

J gene: TRBJ1-3
D gene: NA
clone size: NA
V gene: TRBV7-2
CDR3 DNA: TGTGCCAGCAGCTTAGTATCCATAAGCTCTGGAAACACCATATATTTT
CDR3 protein: CASSLVSISSGNTIYF

J gene: TRBJ1-4
D gene: NA
clone size: NA
V gene: TRBV7-9
CDR3 DNA: TGTGCCAGCAGCTTTTTGGGGCAGGGGTTACAAACTAATGAAAAACTGTTTTTT
CDR3 protein: CASSFLGQGLQTNEKLFF

J gene: TRBJ2-3
D gene: TRBD2
clone size: NA
V gene: TRBV7-9
CDR3 DNA: TGTGCCAGCAGCTTAGCAGCGGGAGGCACAGATACGCAGTATTTT
CDR3 protein: CASSLAAGGTDTQYF

J gene: TRBJ2-5
D gene: NA
clone size: NA
V gene: TRBV18
CDR3 DNA: TGTGCCAGCTCACCACCTACAAATCTAGCAGGGGAGACCCAGTACTTC
CDR3 protein: CASSPPTNLAGETQYF

J gene: TRBJ1-1
D gene: NA
clone size: NA
V gene: TRBV28
CDR3 DNA: TGTGCCAACAGTAGGGTGGCAGTGCCTGAAGCTTTCTTT
CDR3 protein: CANSRVAVPEAFF

J gene: TRBJ2-7
D gene: TRBD1
clone size: NA
V gene: TRBV10-3
CDR3 DNA: TGTGCCAGCAGCCCCGACAGGGGCAAGCCCCACGAGCAGTACTTC
CDR3 protein: CASSPDRGKPHEQYF

J gene: TRBJ2-4
D gene: NA
clone size: NA
V gene: TRBV30
CDR3 DNA: TGTGCCTGGAACAAACGCGACGTAGACATTCAGTACTTC
CDR3 protein: CAWNKRDVDIQYF

J gene: TRBJ2-7
D gene: NA
clone size: NA
V gene: TRBV30
CDR3 DNA: TGTGCCTGGAGTGTACCCTGGCAAGTCGCCTACGAGCAGTACTTC
CDR3 protein: CAWSVPWQVAYEQYF

J gene: TRBJ1-2
D gene: NA
clone size: few
V gene: TRBV30
CDR3 DNA: TGTGCCTGGAGTAGAAACTATGGCTACACCTTC
CDR3 protein: CAWSRNYGYTF

J gene: TRBJ1-5
D gene: NA
clone size: NA
V gene: TRBV5-5
CDR3 DNA: TGTGCCAGCAGTTCAGGGGTGGGAAATCAGCCCCAGCATTTT
CDR3 protein: CASSSGVGNQPQHF

J gene: TRBJ1-3
D gene: NA
clone size: NA
V gene: TRBV7-2
CDR3 DNA: TGTGCCAGCAGCCCCTCAGGGGCTGGTTCTGGAAACACCATATATTTT
CDR3 protein: CASSPSGAGSGNTIYF

J gene: TRBJ2-4
D gene: TRBD1
clone size: few
V gene: TRBV2
CDR3 DNA: TGTGCCAGCAGTGTAGGACAGGACAGGTTTAACTTC
CDR3 protein: CASSVGQDRFNF

J gene: TRBJ1-5
D gene: NA
clone size: NA
V gene: TRBV6-6
CDR3 DNA: TGTGCCAGCAGTTACAGCTGGTCCGGCGATCAGCCCCAGCATTTT
CDR3 protein: CASSYSWSGDQPQHF

J gene: TRBJ1-5
D gene: NA
clone size: NA
V gene: TRBV27
CDR3 DNA: TGTGCCAGCAGCCTTGAGGCAGGGAACCAGCCCCAGCATTTT
CDR3 protein: CASSLEAGNQPQHF

J gene: TRBJ2-5
D gene: TRBD2
clone size: NA
V gene: TRBV4-1
CDR3 DNA: TGCGCCAGCAGCCAAGATCCGGCAGCGGGAGTAGGAGAGACCCAGTACTTC
CDR3 protein: CASSQDPAAGVGETQYF

J gene: TRBJ1-1
D gene: TRBD1
clone size: NA
V gene: TRBV10-3
CDR3 DNA: TGTGCCATCAGTGAGCCCGACAGGGGAGGGACTGAAGCTTTCTTT
CDR3 protein: CAISEPDRGGTEAFF

J gene: TRBJ2-3
D gene: NA
clone size: once
V gene: TRBV7-7
CDR3 DNA: TGTGCTAGCAGCTTCCCCGCCGGTGCTGGCACAGATACGCAGTATTTT
CDR3 protein: CASSFPAGAGTDTQYF

J gene: TRBJ1-5
D gene: TRBD1
clone size: NA
V gene: TRBV7-6
CDR3 DNA: TGTGCCAGCAGCTCCAGACAGGGCGCCCAGCATTTT
CDR3 protein: CASSSRQGAQHF

J gene: TRBJ1-5
D gene: NA
clone size: NA
V gene: TRBV6-5
CDR3 DNA: TGTGCCAGCAGTTACCGCAGAAATAGCAATCAGCCCCAGCATTTT
CDR3 protein: CASSYRRNSNQPQHF

J gene: TRBJ2-7
D gene: NA
clone size: NA
V gene: TRBV6-6
CDR3 DNA: TGTGCCAGCAGCCCCTTGGGAGGCGAGCAGTACTTC
CDR3 protein: CASSPLGGEQYF

J gene: TRBJ2-7
D gene: TRBD1
clone size: NA
V gene: TRBV6-9
CDR3 DNA: TGTGCCAGCAGAACCGGGACAGGGTCCCACGAGCAGTACTTC
CDR3 protein: CASRTGTGSHEQYF

J gene: TRBJ1-2
D gene: NA
clone size: NA
V gene: TRBV28
CDR3 DNA: TGTGCCAGCAGCTCTTTGGAAAATGGCTACACCTTC
CDR3 protein: CASSSLENGYTF

J gene: TRBJ1-2
D gene: NA
clone size: NA
V gene: TRBV5-1
CDR3 DNA: TGCGCCAGCAGCTTGAACCCCCCGGACACGGGCTATGGCTACACCTTC
CDR3 protein: CASSLNPPDTGYGYTF

J gene: TRBJ2-1
D gene: TRBD2
clone size: NA
V gene: TRBV19
CDR3 DNA: TGTGCCAGTAGTGTGGGGGGACTAGCGGGAGTTCTCAATGAGCAGTTCTTC
CDR3 protein: CASSVGGLAGVLNEQFF

J gene: TRBJ2-3
D gene: TRBD2
clone size: NA
V gene: TRBV9
CDR3 DNA: TGTGCCAGCAGCGGATTAGCGGGGCACACAGATACGCAGTATTTT
CDR3 protein: CASSGLAGHTDTQYF

J gene: TRBJ2-7
D gene: TRBD2
clone size: NA
V gene: TRBV18
CDR3 DNA: TGTGCCAGCTCGTCAGGGACTAGCGGGGCCACAACCTACGAGCAGTACTTC
CDR3 protein: CASSSGTSGATTYEQYF

J gene: TRBJ1-6
D gene: NA
clone size: NA
V gene: TRBV11-2
CDR3 DNA: TGTGCCAGCAGCTCATCGGGCCGCGTTTCACCCCTCCACTTT
CDR3 protein: CASSSSGRVSPLHF

J gene: TRBJ1-4
D gene: TRBD1
clone size: NA
V gene: TRBV2
CDR3 DNA: TGTGCCAGCAGGGGGGACAGCCAGAATGAAAAACTGTTTTTT
CDR3 protein: CASRGDSQNEKLFF

J gene: TRBJ1-4
D gene: NA
clone size: NA
V gene: TRBV28
CDR3 DNA: TGTGCCAGCAGCCCTATCGGGGGGGCAAGAGAAAAACTGTTTTTT
CDR3 protein: CASSPIGGAREKLFF

J gene: TRBJ1-2
D gene: TRBD1
clone size: NA
V gene: TRBV5-8
CDR3 DNA: TGTGCCAGCAGCCGGGACAGCTATGGCTACACCTTC
CDR3 protein: CASSRDSYGYTF

J gene: TRBJ2-3
D gene: NA
clone size: NA
V gene: TRBV9
CDR3 DNA: TGTGCCAGCAGCCTGGAGGTGGGAGTCGCAGATACGCAGTATTTT
CDR3 protein: CASSLEVGVADTQYF

J gene: TRBJ2-1
D gene: TRBD1
clone size: NA
V gene: TRBV11-2
CDR3 DNA: TGTGCCAGCAGCTCAACACAGGGGTTTTCCTACAATGAGCAGTTCTTC
CDR3 protein: CASSSTQGFSYNEQFF

J gene: TRBJ1-3
D gene: NA
clone size: NA
V gene: TRBV4-1
CDR3 DNA: TGCGCCAGCAGCCAAGTAGGGCTACCCTCTGGAAACACCATATATTTT
CDR3 protein: CASSQVGLPSGNTIYF

J gene: TRBJ2-6
D gene: NA
clone size: NA
V gene: TRBV19
CDR3 DNA: TGTGCCAGTAGTAGGGCCTCTGGGGCCAACGTCCTGACTTTC
CDR3 protein: CASSRASGANVLTF

J gene: TRBJ2-7
D gene: TRBD1
clone size: NA
V gene: TRBV30
CDR3 DNA: TGTGCCTGGAGCGAAGGGGGCGCGGACGAGCAGTACTTC
CDR3 protein: CAWSEGGADEQYF

J gene: TRBJ1-1
D gene: NA
clone size: NA
V gene: TRBV29-1
CDR3 DNA: TGCAGCGTTGTGAGTAACGTCCGAAAGGCCACTGAAGCTTTCTTT
CDR3 protein: CSVVSNVRKATEAFF

J gene: TRBJ2-7
D gene: TRBD1
clone size: NA
V gene: TRBV28
CDR3 DNA: TGTGCCAGCAACCTACAGGGGCGCGACTACGAGCAGTACTTC
CDR3 protein: CASNLQGRDYEQYF

J gene: TRBJ2-4
D gene: NA
clone size: NA
V gene: TRBV6-1
CDR3 DNA: TGTGCCAGCAGTGCACCCACCGTAGCCAAAAACATTCAGTACTTC
CDR3 protein: CASSAPTVAKNIQYF

J gene: TRBJ2-3
D gene: NA
clone size: NA
V gene: TRBV2
CDR3 DNA: TGTGCCAGCAGTGAGGAGAGGGTGGGAACAGATACGCAGTATTTT
CDR3 protein: CASSEERVGTDTQYF